A selection of T cell receptor beta chains follows, all from one sample in a study of tumor and adjacent non-tumor tissue in lung cancer. TCRdb used MiXCR to reprocess the multiplex PCR reads, holding one entry per CDR3 protein. The sample lists 81,000 or so distinct CDR3 sequences, more than 80% seen once, with approximately 55% in the top ten. Sequences were obtained from distant non-tumor lung tissue. The receptors derive from a man aged 55 to 69 with non-small cell lung cancer. Both conserved end residues are part of each CDR3. The D gene is left open where the match is weak. The size of a clone is reported for some rows only, either as once, few or many, or as a class for expanded clones.

clone size,V gene,D gene,J gene,CDR3 DNA,CDR3 protein
.,TRBV20-1,.,TRBJ1-4,TGCATGGCGAGGGGGATTAATGAAAAACTGTTTTTT,CMARGINEKLFF
.,TRBV5-1,TRBD1,TRBJ2-1,TGCGCCAGCAGCGTCGGACAGGGGGCATTCTACAATGAGCAGTTCTTC,CASSVGQGAFYNEQFF
once,TRBV11-3,.,TRBJ2-4,TGTGCCAGCAGGTTAGGGGGGAGGCGAGGCAACATTCAGTACTTC,CASRLGGRRGNIQYF
.,TRBV5-4,TRBD2,TRBJ2-3,TGTGCCAACGGAAGCGGGGTGTATACAGATACGCAGTATTTT,CANGSGVYTDTQYF
.,TRBV20-1,.,TRBJ2-7,TGCAGTACTAGAGAGGCCAGCACCCCCGAGCAGTACTTC,CSTREASTPEQYF
.,TRBV11-2,.,TRBJ2-5,TGTGCCAGCAGCTCCAGAATGGGGGGGCCAAAGGAAGCCCAGTATTTC,CASSSRMGGPKEAQYF
.,TRBV24-1,TRBD1,TRBJ1-2,TGTGCCACCAGTCACTCGACAGGGCCGAGGTATGGCTACACCTTC,CATSHSTGPRYGYTF
.,TRBV11-2,.,TRBJ1-4,TGTGTCAGCATCCTGGACAAGGGATTTGAAAAACTGTTTTTT,CVSILDKGFEKLFF
.,TRBV6-2/TRBV6-3,.,TRBJ2-4,TGTGCCAGCAGTTACTCGATTGCAGGTGGTACGTTAAACATTCAATACTTC,CASSYSIAGGTLNIQYF
.,TRBV20-1,.,TRBJ2-7,TGCATTGTTCAGAGGGATGGGAGCGAGCAGTACTTC,CIVQRDGSEQYF
.,TRBV5-1,.,TRBJ2-5,TGCGCCAGCAGCTTGGCCTGGTCCCAAGAGACCCAGTACTTC,CASSLAWSQETQYF
.,TRBV20-1,.,TRBJ1-2,TGCAGTGCTGCCCCAGGGACTACTGACGGCTACCCTTTC,CSAAPGTTDGYPF
.,TRBV12-3/TRBV12-4,.,TRBJ1-5,TGTGCCAGCAGTTTCGGGGGTCAGCCCCGGCATTTC,CASSFGGQPRHF
many,TRBV11-2,.,TRBJ2-2,TGTGCCAGCAGCTTAGATACTAGCCTCAGGGAGCTGTTTTTT,CASSLDTSLRELFF
once,TRBV12-3/TRBV12-4,.,TRBJ1-1,TGTGCCAGCAGTCTCCCAGGGATACTGTACACTGTAGCTTTCTTT,CASSLPGILYTVAFF
.,TRBV4-1,.,TRBJ1-4,TGCGCCAGCAGCCAAGACCTCAAGGCTAATGAAAAACTGTTTTTT,CASSQDLKANEKLFF
.,TRBV6-5,.,TRBJ2-6,TGTGCCAGCAGCCTAGTGGGAGCCAGCTTTGGGGCCAACTTCCTGACTTTC,CASSLVGASFGANFLTF
many,TRBV30,.,TRBJ2-5,TGTGCCTGGAGTCCTGGGTCAGGGGAGACCCAGTACTTC,CAWSPGSGETQYF
.,TRBV20-1,TRBD1,TRBJ1-1,TGCAGTATTAAAACCGACAGGGGCACTGAAGCTTTCTTT,CSIKTDRGTEAFF
.,TRBV6-2/TRBV6-3,.,TRBJ2-5,TGTGACAGCAGTTACCCAAAACTAGGAGGGGAGACCCAGTACTTT,CDSSYPKLGGETQYF
.,TRBV4-2,TRBD2,TRBJ2-2,TGTGCCAGCATCCAAGAGACTAGCGGGAGGGTGAACTCCGGGGAGCTGTTTTTT,CASIQETSGRVNSGELFF
.,TRBV20-1,TRBD2,TRBJ2-1,TGCTGTGCCGAAAGCGGGAGGGTCCCCAATGAGCAATTCTTC,CCAESGRVPNEQFF
.,TRBV5-6,TRBD1,TRBJ2-1,TGTGGCAGCAGTCAGGACAGGGGGGAAATCTACAATGAACAGTTCTTC,CGSSQDRGEIYNEQFF
once,TRBV12-3/TRBV12-4,.,TRBJ1-3,TGTGCCAGCGCCGAAAGGAAGGCTGGAAACACTATATATTTT,CASAERKAGNTIYF
.,TRBV5-4,TRBD1,TRBJ1-1,TGTGCCAGCAGCGCCGGTCGACAGGGACGATGCGACACTGGAGCTTTCTTC,CASSAGRQGRCDTGAFF
many,TRBV9,.,TRBJ2-5,TGTGCCAGCAGCCCCCGACAGAGCCCTCAAGAGACCCAGTACTTC,CASSPRQSPQETQYF
once,TRBV4-3,.,TRBJ2-6,TGCGCCAGCAGCCAAGCGGTGGTGTCTGGGACCAACGTCCTGACTTTC,CASSQAVVSGTNVLTF
many,TRBV7-9,.,TRBJ2-3,TGTGCCAGCAGCCCGAGTAACACAGATACGCAGTATTTT,CASSPSNTDTQYF
.,TRBV11-2,.,TRBJ2-3,TGTGCCAGCAGCAGAGAGGGACGGGGCAGGTGCACAGATACGCACTATTTT,CASSREGRGRCTDTHYF
.,TRBV11-2,TRBD1,TRBJ2-6,TGTGCCAGCAGCTTAGTTTCAAAGGACAGGCCCTCTGTGGCCAATGTCCTGACTTTC,CASSLVSKDRPSVANVLTF
.,TRBV11-2,TRBD2,TRBJ2-3,TGTGCCAGCATCGACAGCAGGACTAGGGGCGCTAGGGGCACAAATACACAGTATTTT,CASIDSRTRGARGTNTQYF
.,TRBV10-2,.,TRBJ2-1,TGCACCAGCAGGGACCTACTAGAGCAATACAATGAGCAGTTCTTC,CTSRDLLEQYNEQFF
.,TRBV4-3,.,TRBJ2-1,TGCGCCAGCATCCAAAACCGGGGCTACCAAAACAATGAGCAGTTCTTC,CASIQNRGYQNNEQFF
many,TRBV6-1,.,TRBJ1-1,TGTGCCAGCAGTGAATCCCCGGTTGCTTTCTTT,CASSESPVAFF
.,TRBV29-1,.,TRBJ1-2,TGCAGCGTTGAAGGGATGGCCGGAGTTCACGGTGGCTACACCTTC,CSVEGMAGVHGGYTF
.,TRBV29-1,TRBD2,TRBJ2-3,TGCAGCGTGGCCGGGACTAGCGGCACAGATATGCACTATTTT,CSVAGTSGTDMHYF
.,TRBV11-2,.,TRBJ2-5,TGTGACAGCACCGTAGAGGGAGAGACCCAGTACTTC,CDSTVEGETQYF
many,TRBV6-6,.,TRBJ1-2,TGTGCCAGCAGTTGGGCAGCTAACTATGGCTACACCTTC,CASSWAANYGYTF
.,TRBV12-3/TRBV12-4,.,TRBJ2-7,TGTGCCAGCAGGGGATCGGCAAGGGGCTACGAGCAGTACTTC,CASRGSARGYEQYF
.,TRBV6-5,.,TRBJ2-1,TGTGCCAGCAGTTACTCGTACAGGCAGGGCTCCTACAATGAGCAGTTTTTC,CASSYSYRQGSYNEQFF
.,TRBV10-3,.,TRBJ2-1,TGTGCCATCAGTGAGTCGGGTATCGGGAGTCGGTATGAGCAGTTCTTC,CAISESGIGSRYEQFF
.,TRBV19,TRBD2,TRBJ2-5,TGTGCCAGTAGTCCACTAGCGGGAGGGTTAGAGACTCACTACTTC,CASSPLAGGLETHYF
.,TRBV11-2,.,TRBJ2-5,TGTGCCAGTAGCTTACGGGGGCAAGAGATCCAGTACTTC,CASSLRGQEIQYF
few,TRBV24-1,TRBD2,TRBJ2-1,TGTGCCACCAGTGATATACCGACTAGCGGGAGGATGAATGAGCAGTTCTTC,CATSDIPTSGRMNEQFF
.,TRBV29-1,.,TRBJ1-1,TGCATCACTATAATAGAGGATAACACTGAAGCTTTCTTT,CITIIEDNTEAFF
few,TRBV6-2/TRBV6-3,.,TRBJ2-7,TGTGCCAACCCCGGTCAGCCCAACTATGGGCAGTACTTC,CANPGQPNYGQYF
.,TRBV6-2/TRBV6-3,.,TRBJ2-3,TGTGCCAGCCAGATTCACCTTTCCACAGATACTCAGTATTTT,CASQIHLSTDTQYF
.,TRBV10-2,TRBD2,TRBJ2-7,TGCGCCAGCAGTGAGCCTAGCGGGATGGGACAGTACTTC,CASSEPSGMGQYF
.,TRBV5-1,.,TRBJ2-7,TGCGCCAGCAGCCCTTGGGGGTTCAGGGCCTATTCCTACGAGCGGTACTTC,CASSPWGFRAYSYERYF
.,TRBV7-8,.,TRBJ2-1,TGTGACAGCAGCTTCCATGGTAGCTGGAGGAGCTACAATGAGCAGTTCTTC,CDSSFHGSWRSYNEQFF
.,TRBV4-1,TRBD2,TRBJ2-5,TGCGCCAACAGCCAAGATCGGCTAGCGGGGGAGTGGGAGACTCAGTACTTC,CANSQDRLAGEWETQYF
.,TRBV5-5,.,TRBJ1-1,TGTGCCAGCAGCAAACCGGGACGACCTCTGGACACTGAAACTATCTTT,CASSKPGRPLDTETIF
.,TRBV11-2,TRBD1,TRBJ2-5,TGTGACAGCAGCCCTGGACAGGTCCAAGAGAGCCAGTACTTC,CDSSPGQVQESQYF
.,TRBV6-6,.,TRBJ1-1,TGTGCCAGCTGTCGACAGGTTGTGAACACTGAAGCTTTCTTT,CASCRQVVNTEAFF
many,TRBV5-1,TRBD1,TRBJ2-5,TGCGCCAGCAGCCAGGGACAGGGACTATCTCAAGAGACCCAGTACTTC,CASSQGQGLSQETQYF
.,TRBV11-2,TRBD2,TRBJ2-1,TGTGCCAGCCGTTCACCACGACTAGCGGGAGAGTCGCGTCACAATGAGCAGTTCTTC,CASRSPRLAGESRHNEQFF
.,TRBV11-2,.,TRBJ1-3,TGTGCCAGCAGCTTACCCCATGCTTGTACGGAGAGCACCATATATTTT,CASSLPHACTESTIYF
once,TRBV24-1,.,TRBJ1-5,TGTGCCTCCAGTGATGGGGGGTATCAGCCCCAGCATTTT,CASSDGGYQPQHF
.,TRBV11-2,.,TRBJ2-7,TGTATCAGCAGCTTAGACGGAAGGGACATGGGAATCTACGAGCAGTACTTC,CISSLDGRDMGIYEQYF
.,TRBV12-3/TRBV12-4,.,TRBJ1-6,TGTGCCGTCAGAGTCAGGGCTAATTTACCCCTCCACTTT,CAVRVRANLPLHF